This TCR beta chain was recorded in a study of technical replicates of blood from several donors (dated by TCRdb to 2015 to 2018). Worth noting for this clone: Its antigen is unknown. No base qualities exist here, and no much larger clone lies one base off it.

The protocol used for the library was the immunoSEQ multiplex PCR assay. TCRdb holds this immuneACCESS table with in-frame rearrangements only. Some clones are missing; in checked studies, unresolved V genes explain under half, and the rest has no known cause. The sample has about 58,000 clones on record, about 95% of them singletons. The top ten hold under 3% of the sample. CDR1 and CDR2 (SGHNT, YENEEA) derive from the germline V gene. The CDR3, from cysteine to phenylalanine, totals 15 residues. The DNA shown is the 45-base CDR3, in frame from base 1. V loses 4 bases, J loses 0 bases, and the germline ends lie 11 bases apart.

Here the chain combines TRBV11-3 and TRBJ2-3; there is no confident call for the D gene. The sequence was obtained from a human donor in good health. Some clones in this sample may be carry-over from other donors' samples. Source material: PBMCs. The sequence in DNA is TGTGCCAGCAGCTCAGGCTTTGGGAGCACAGATACGCAGTATTTT. It translates as CASSSGFGSTDTQYF.